These T cell receptor beta chains were read from a single sample in a study of response to subunit inactivated influenza vaccine. TCRdb used MiXCR to reprocess the RT-PCR reads, holding one entry per CDR3 protein. The sample shows approximately 520,000 distinct CDR3 sequences, around 25% of them seen only once. The sequencing used CD4+ T cells sorted from PBMCs, collected 4 to 6 days after vaccination. Every receptor here comes from a man aged 50-59 years who received an inactivated influenza vaccine. Each CDR3 is given with its conserved first and last residue. Each record gives: D gene, clone size, J gene, V gene, CDR3 DNA, CDR3 protein. The D gene is left open where the match is weak. Rows may omit the clone size; those that give it use once, few, many or a size class.

NA,few,TRBJ2-1,TRBV4-2,TGTGCCAGCAGCCAAGTTTCTCATAGCTCCTACAATGAGCAGTTCTTC,CASSQVSHSSYNEQFF
NA,few,TRBJ1-6,TRBV12-3/TRBV12-4,TGTGCCAGCAGCCCATCCGGGGGGAGTTCACCCCTCCACTTT,CASSPSGGSSPLHF
TRBD1,NA,TRBJ2-7,TRBV7-6,TGTGCCAGCAGCTCCTGGAGCGGGACAGGGGACCACGAGCAGTACTTC,CASSSWSGTGDHEQYF
NA,few,TRBJ2-1,TRBV7-7,TGTGCTAGCAGCTTAGCGGAAGCTCGGCCTGGTGGGTTCTATGAGCAGTTCTTC,CASSLAEARPGGFYEQFF
TRBD1,NA,TRBJ1-2,TRBV29-1,TGCAGCGTCGAGACAGGGGGCAGATATAGCTACACCTTC,CSVETGGRYSYTF
NA,NA,TRBJ1-1,TRBV5-1,TGCGCCAGCAGCTTCGACGGGGGCACAAACACTGAAGCTTTCTTT,CASSFDGGTNTEAFF
TRBD1,NA,TRBJ2-7,TRBV10-3,TGTGCCATCAGTGAGTCGGCGGGGACAGGGAATGAGCAGTACTTC,CAISESAGTGNEQYF
NA,NA,TRBJ2-1,TRBV5-6,TGTGCCAGCAGCTTGTCTTTTTTCTACAATGAGCAGTTCTTC,CASSLSFFYNEQFF
TRBD2,NA,TRBJ2-1,TRBV5-1,TGCGCCAGCATAGGCGGGGGGGCCGGAAATGAGCAGTTCTTC,CASIGGGAGNEQFF
TRBD2,few,TRBJ2-5,TRBV9,TGTGCCAGCAGCGTAGGTCTACGGGAGGGCCGGGAGACCCAGTACTTC,CASSVGLREGRETQYF
NA,NA,TRBJ2-7,TRBV12-3/TRBV12-4,TGTGCCAGCAGTTTCCGGACAGCTATCACCTACGAGCAGTACTTC,CASSFRTAITYEQYF
NA,NA,TRBJ2-2,TRBV30,TGTGCCGGCTACAGGGTTTGGGCCGGGGAGCTGTTTTTT,CAGYRVWAGELFF
NA,few,TRBJ1-2,TRBV7-2,TGTGCCAGCAGCTTAGGACTCCAGTTACCCGGCTACACCTTC,CASSLGLQLPGYTF
NA,few,TRBJ2-7,TRBV6-2/TRBV6-3,TGTGCCAGCAGTTACGCCCCGGCGGCCCACGAGCAGTACTTC,CASSYAPAAHEQYF
NA,few,TRBJ1-1,TRBV6-5,TGTGCCAGCAGTTACGAGGGAGGGTACACTGAAGCTTTCTTT,CASSYEGGYTEAFF
NA,NA,TRBJ2-5,TRBV7-2,TGTGCCAGCAGCTCCGTTCGGACAGAGACCCAGTACTTC,CASSSVRTETQYF
NA,once,TRBJ2-3,TRBV25-1,TGTGCCAGCAGTGAATCGAACCTTCGAGGAGATACGCAGTATTTT,CASSESNLRGDTQYF
NA,NA,TRBJ2-7,TRBV10-3,TGTGCCATCAGCCGGGATTCCTACGAACAGTACTTC,CAISRDSYEQYF
TRBD1,NA,TRBJ2-5,TRBV12-3/TRBV12-4,TGTGCCAGCAGTTTGGGCAGGGGGCTGGAGACCCAGTACTTC,CASSLGRGLETQYF
TRBD1,few,TRBJ2-1,TRBV5-1,TGCGCCAGCGGGACAGGGTACCATGAGCAGTTCTTC,CASGTGYHEQFF
TRBD2,few,TRBJ2-1,TRBV7-2,TGTGCCAGCAGCTTAGAGGCGGGGGGGTACAATGAGCAGTTCTTC,CASSLEAGGYNEQFF
TRBD2,few,TRBJ2-2,TRBV20-1,TGCAGTGCTAGGGGCGGGGGGTCCACCGGGGAGCTGTTTTTT,CSARGGGSTGELFF
NA,NA,TRBJ2-2,TRBV7-9,TGTGCCAGCAACCCTTTCCAGGGGAACACCGGGGAGCTGTTTTTT,CASNPFQGNTGELFF
TRBD1,few,TRBJ1-2,TRBV28,TGTGCCAGCAGCCCGAGACAGGGGGCTCAAGGGAACTATGGCTACACCTTC,CASSPRQGAQGNYGYTF
NA,NA,TRBJ2-5,TRBV7-9,TGTGCCAGCAGCCCAGTCGGTGGTAGTGAAGAGACCCAGTACTTC,CASSPVGGSEETQYF
TRBD1,few,TRBJ2-2,TRBV6-2/TRBV6-3,TGTGCCAGCAGACGCGAGACAGGGACCGGGGAGCTGTTTTTT,CASRRETGTGELFF
NA,NA,TRBJ2-7,TRBV5-6,TGTGCCAGCAGCACAGACACGACCTACGAGCAGTACTTC,CASSTDTTYEQYF
NA,few,TRBJ2-6,TRBV12-3/TRBV12-4,TGTGCCAGCAGCCCTAGGGGGACCGGGGCCAACGTCCTGACTTTC,CASSPRGTGANVLTF
TRBD1,NA,TRBJ2-2,TRBV5-1,TGCGCCAGCAGCCTACAGGGACAGGGCAGGACCGGGGAGCTGTTTTTT,CASSLQGQGRTGELFF
NA,NA,TRBJ1-5,TRBV29-1,TGCAGCGTTGCTACAGGGACCAATCAGCCCCAGCATTTT,CSVATGTNQPQHF